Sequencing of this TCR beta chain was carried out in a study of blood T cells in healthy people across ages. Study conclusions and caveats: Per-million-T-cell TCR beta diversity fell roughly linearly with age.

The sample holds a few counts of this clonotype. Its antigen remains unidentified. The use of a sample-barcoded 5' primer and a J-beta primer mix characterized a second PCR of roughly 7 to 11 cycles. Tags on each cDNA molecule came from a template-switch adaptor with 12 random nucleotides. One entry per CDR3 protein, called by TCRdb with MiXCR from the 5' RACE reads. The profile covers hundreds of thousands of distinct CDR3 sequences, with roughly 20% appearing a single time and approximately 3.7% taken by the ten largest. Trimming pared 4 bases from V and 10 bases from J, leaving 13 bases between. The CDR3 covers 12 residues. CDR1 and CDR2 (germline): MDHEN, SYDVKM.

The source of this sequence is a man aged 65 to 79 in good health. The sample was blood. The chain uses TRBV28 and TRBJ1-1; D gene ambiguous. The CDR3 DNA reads TGTGCCAGCAGTTCCCCGTTCGGAGGAGCTTTCTTT. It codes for CASSSPFGGAFF. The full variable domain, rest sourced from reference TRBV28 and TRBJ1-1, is DVKVTQSSRYLVKRTGEKVFLECVQDMDHENMFWYRQDPGLGLRLIYFSYDVKMKEKGDIPEGYSVSREKKERFSLILESASTNQTSMYLCASSSPFGGAFFGQGTRLTVV.